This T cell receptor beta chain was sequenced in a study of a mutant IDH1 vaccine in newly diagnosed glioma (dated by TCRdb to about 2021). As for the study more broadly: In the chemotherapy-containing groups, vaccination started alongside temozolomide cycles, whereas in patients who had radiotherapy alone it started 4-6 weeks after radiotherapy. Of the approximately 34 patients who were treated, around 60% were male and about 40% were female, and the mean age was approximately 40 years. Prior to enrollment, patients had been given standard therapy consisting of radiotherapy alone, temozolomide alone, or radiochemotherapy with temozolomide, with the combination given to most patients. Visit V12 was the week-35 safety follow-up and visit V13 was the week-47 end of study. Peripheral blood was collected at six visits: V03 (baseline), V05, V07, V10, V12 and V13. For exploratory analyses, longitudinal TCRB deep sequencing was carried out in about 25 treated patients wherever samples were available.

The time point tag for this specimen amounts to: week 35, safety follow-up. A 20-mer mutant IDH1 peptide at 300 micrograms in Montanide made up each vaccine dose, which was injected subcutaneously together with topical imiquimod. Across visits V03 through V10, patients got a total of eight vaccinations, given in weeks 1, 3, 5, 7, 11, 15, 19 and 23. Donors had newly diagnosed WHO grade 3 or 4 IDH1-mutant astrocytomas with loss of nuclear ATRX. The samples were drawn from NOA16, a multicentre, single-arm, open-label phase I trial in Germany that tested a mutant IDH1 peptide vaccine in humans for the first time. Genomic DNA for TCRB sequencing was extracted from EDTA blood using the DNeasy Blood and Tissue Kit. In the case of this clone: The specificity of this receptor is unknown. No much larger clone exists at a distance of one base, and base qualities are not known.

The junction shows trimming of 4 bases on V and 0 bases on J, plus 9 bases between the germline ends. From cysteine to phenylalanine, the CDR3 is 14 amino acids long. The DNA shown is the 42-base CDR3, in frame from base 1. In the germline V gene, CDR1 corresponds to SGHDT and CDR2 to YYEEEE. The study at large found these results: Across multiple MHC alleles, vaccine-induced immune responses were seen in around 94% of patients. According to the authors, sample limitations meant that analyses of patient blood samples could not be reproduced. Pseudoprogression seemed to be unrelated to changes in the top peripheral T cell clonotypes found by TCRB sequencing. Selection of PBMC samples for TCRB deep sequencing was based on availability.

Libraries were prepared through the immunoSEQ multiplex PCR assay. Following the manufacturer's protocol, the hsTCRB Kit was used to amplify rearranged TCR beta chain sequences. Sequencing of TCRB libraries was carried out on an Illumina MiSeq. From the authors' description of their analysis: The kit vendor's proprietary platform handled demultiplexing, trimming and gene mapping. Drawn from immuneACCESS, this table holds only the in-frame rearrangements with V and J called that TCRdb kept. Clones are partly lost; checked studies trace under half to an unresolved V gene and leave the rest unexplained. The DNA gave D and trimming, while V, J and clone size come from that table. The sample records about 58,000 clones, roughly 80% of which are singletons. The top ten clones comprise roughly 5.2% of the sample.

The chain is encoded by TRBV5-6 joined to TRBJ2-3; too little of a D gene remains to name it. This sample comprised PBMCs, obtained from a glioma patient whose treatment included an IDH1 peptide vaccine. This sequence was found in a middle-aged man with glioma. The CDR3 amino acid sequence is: CASSLTFSTDTQYF. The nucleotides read TGTGCCAGCAGCCTTACTTTCAGCACAGATACGCAGTATTTT.